This TCR beta chain was documented in a study of beta chain features in type 1 diabetes. This clone was counted only a few times. The antigen remains unidentified. Of the isolated RNA, all was reverse transcribed, and so the sequenced material was expressed TCRB transcripts. Only in-frame clones appear in the TCRdb table, and some are missing; sequencing was by immunoSEQ multiplex PCR. In the table there are around 500,000 clones, approximately 10% of which are singletons. The CDR3 runs to 18 residues. The V segment lost 3 bases and the J segment 4 bases; nucleotides outside the gene matches: 17. Germline lookup yields CDR1 KGHSH and CDR2 LQKENI. Findings of the study overall: Lower insertion and higher deletion counts appeared at VDJ junctions in type 1 diabetes patients.

The chain joins TRBV18 to TRBJ1-2, with 7 bases fitting TRBD1. The specimen was naive CD4+ T cells from blood. The receptor comes from a woman aged 18-29 years in good health. CDR3 DNA sequence: TGTGCCAGCTCACCTCTTCCCGGGACAGAGGGAATATCCTATGGCTACACCTTC. Encoded protein: CASSPLPGTEGISYGYTF.